Sequencing of this TCR beta chain was carried out in a study of blood T cell repertoires in COVID-19. V lost 5 bases, J lost 4 bases, and 8 bases lay in between. Germline lookup yields CDR1 LNHDA and CDR2 SQIVND (reference sequence). This CDR3 region has 12 residues. Here immunoSEQ multiplex PCR was the method, and the copy in TCRdb shows in-frame clones only, minus some. The sample has some 190,000 clones; roughly 84% are singletons. This TCR derives from a woman of 80 years or more with active or convalescent COVID-19. Sequences were obtained from peripheral blood. The chain carries TRBV19 and TRBJ1-2; D unclear. The CDR3 nucleotides are TGTGCCAGTAGTCACAGATCCTATGGCTACACCTTC. Amino acids: CASSHRSYGYTF.